This T cell receptor beta chain emerged from a study of cytomegalovirus exposure and HLA in healthy donors. The CDR3 is made up of 15 amino acids. V shed 5 bases and J shed 4 bases, with 17 bases lying between them. CDR1 MDHEN and CDR2 SYDVKM come from the germline V gene. This PCR relied on a set of 60 Vbeta primers and 13 Jbeta primers. Clones were read by immunoSEQ multiplex PCR, and TCRdb kept only the in-frame ones, dropping some. The sample yields 150,000 to 200,000 clones, over 65% seen once. Donors counted as nominally healthy when sampled, yet unrecorded immune exposures were likely. The TCR originated in a woman in her twenties or thirties in good health and CMV-seropositive. Material for sequencing was PBMCs. This chain connects TRBV28 to TRBJ1-1; D might be TRBD1 (6 bases). For the CDR3, the DNA is TGTGCCAGCAGTCCCTCAAGGGGGATCGGCACTGAAGCTTTCTTT. This gives the protein CASSPSRGIGTEAFF.